This T cell receptor beta chain was documented in a study of blood T cells in healthy people across ages. Findings of the study overall: A strong correlation was found between TCR beta diversity and the percentage of naive T cells. Unsorted PBMC input precluded a conclusive naive versus antigen-experienced comparison. A roughly linear age-dependent decrease characterized TCR beta diversity per million T cells.

On this clonotype: The target antigen is unknown.

CDR3 length: 12 residues. CDR1 is ENHRY, CDR2 SYGVKD, per germline. V was shortened by 6 bases and J by 8 bases, with 11 bases between the two germline ends. Every sample yielded at least 7 million isolated PBMCs. A sample-barcoded 5' primer and a J-beta primer mix were used in a second PCR of roughly 7 to 11 cycles. TCRdb itself ran the 5' RACE reads through MiXCR, one entry per CDR3 protein. The table has over 1,200,000 distinct CDR3 sequences, roughly 60% seen once; the top ten hold over 5%. The rearrangement links TRBV10-3 to TRBJ2-1; possibly TRBD1 for D (5 bases). Sequencing was performed on blood. The clonotype originates from a man aged 18 to 30 in good health. This CDR3 is CAIRPDSDEQFF. The CDR3 coding sequence is TGTGCCATCAGGCCCGACAGTGATGAGCAGTTCTTC.